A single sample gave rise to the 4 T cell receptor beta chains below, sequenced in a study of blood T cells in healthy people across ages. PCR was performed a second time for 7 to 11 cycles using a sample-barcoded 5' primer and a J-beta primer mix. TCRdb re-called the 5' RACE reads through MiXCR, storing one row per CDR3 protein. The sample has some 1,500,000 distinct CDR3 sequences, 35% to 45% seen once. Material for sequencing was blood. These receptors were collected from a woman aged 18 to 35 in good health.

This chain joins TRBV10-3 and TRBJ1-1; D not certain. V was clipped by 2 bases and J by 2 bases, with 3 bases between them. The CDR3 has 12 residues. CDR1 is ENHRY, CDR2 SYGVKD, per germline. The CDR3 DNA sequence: TGTGCCATCAGTGAGGGTAACACTGAAGCTTTCTTT. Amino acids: CAISEGNTEAFF.

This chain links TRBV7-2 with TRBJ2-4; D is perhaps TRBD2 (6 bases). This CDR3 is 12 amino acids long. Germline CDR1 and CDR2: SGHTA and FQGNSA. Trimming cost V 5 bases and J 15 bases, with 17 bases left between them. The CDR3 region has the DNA TGTGCCAGCAGCCGGACGACGGGGGTAAGGTACTTC. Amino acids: CASSRTTGVRYF.

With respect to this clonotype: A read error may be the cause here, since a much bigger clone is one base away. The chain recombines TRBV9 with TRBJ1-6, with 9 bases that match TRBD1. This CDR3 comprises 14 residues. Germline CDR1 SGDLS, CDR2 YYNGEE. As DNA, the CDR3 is TGTGCCAGCAGCCCCGGGACAGGGAGTTCACCCCCCCACTTT. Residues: CASSPGTGSSPPHF.

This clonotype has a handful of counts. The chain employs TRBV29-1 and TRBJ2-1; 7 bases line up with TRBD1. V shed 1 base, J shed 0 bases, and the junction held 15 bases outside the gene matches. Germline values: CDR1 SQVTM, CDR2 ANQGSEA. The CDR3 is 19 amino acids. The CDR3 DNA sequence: TGCAGCGTTGAAGTGGGTTATTACCGGAGACAGGGCTCCTACAATGAGCAGTTCTTC. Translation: CSVEVGYYRRQGSYNEQFF.